This entry lists 9 T cell receptor beta chains sequenced from one sample in a study of cytomegalovirus exposure and HLA in healthy donors. Primers for the PCR totalled 60 Vbeta and 13 Jbeta. Generated by immunoSEQ multiplex PCR, the TCRdb table keeps only in-frame clones and is missing some. The sample yields around 70,000 clones, 72% seen once. Sequencing used PBMCs. These receptors were taken from a woman between 40 and 55 years old in good health and CMV-seropositive.

This sequence joins TRBV18 and TRBJ1-1; no definite D call. Per germline, CDR1 KGHSH and CDR2 LQKENI. The germline V and J ends were trimmed by 3 bases and 7 bases, with 12 bases remaining between them. The CDR3 is 13 residues long. CDR3 loop: CASSPPELFEAFF. The CDR3 nucleotides are TGTGCCAGCTCACCGCCCGAGTTGTTTGAAGCTTTCTTT. Full variable domain (remainder filled in from reference TRBV18 and TRBJ1-1): NAGVMQNPRHLVRRRGQEARLRCSPMKGHSHVYWYRQLPEEGLKFMVYLQKENIIDESGMPKERFSAEFPKEGPSILRIQQVVRGDSAAYFCASSPPELFEAFFGQGTRLTVV.

The rearrangement links TRBV2 to TRBJ2-1; 9 nucleotides agree with TRBD2. The CDR3 extends over 14 amino acids. CDR1 SNHLY and CDR2 FYNNEI come from the germline V gene. The V and J ends lost 11 bases and 4 bases, in that order; junction bases with no gene match: 9. The DNA for the CDR3 is TGTGCCTCACGGCGGGGGGGCAATTACAATGAGCAGTTCTTC. The encoded protein is CASRRGGNYNEQFF.

The chain employs TRBV6-5 and TRBJ2-1; 7 bases match TRBD1. The germline V gene encodes CDR1 MNHEY and CDR2 SVGAGI. The CDR3 extends over 16 amino acids. V trimming: 4 bases; J trimming: 1 base; junction bases outside the gene matches: 7. CDR3 DNA: TGTGCCAGCAGTTTGTCCGGGACAGTGTCCTACAATGAGCAGTTCTTC. Translated, it gives CASSLSGTVSYNEQFF.

V gene TRBV18 combines with J gene TRBJ2-3; 7 bases line up with TRBD1. The CDR3 contains 16 residues. Unmatched junction bases numbered 10, after V lost 3 bases and J lost 4 bases. Germline CDR1 is KGHSH and CDR2 is LQKENI. The CDR3 here is CASSPRQGVLSDTQYF. Here the CDR3 DNA reads TGTGCCAGCTCACCCCGGCAGGGGGTTTTGTCAGATACGCAGTATTTT.

In this sample, this clone turned up once. The chain couples TRBV2 to TRBJ1-1, with a tentative D call TRBD1 (6 bases). Per the germline V gene, CDR1 is SNHLY and CDR2 is FYNNEI. CDR3 length equals 15 residues. The V gene lost 7 bases and the J gene lost 7 bases, with 22 bases spanning the gap. CDR3 coding DNA: TGTGCCAGCACCAAAAGAGGTGGGGGGGCGAGTGAAGCTTTCTTT. Protein sequence: CASTKRGGGASEAFF.

This clone was seen only a few times. The V gene is TRBV30, the J gene TRBJ2-5, with a weak D call TRBD1 (6 bases). Germline V CDR1 and CDR2: GTSNPN, SVGIG (reference sequence). Between the trimmed V and J ends, which lost 2 bases and 5 bases, there was a span of 15 bases. The CDR3 spans 14 residues. CDR3 loop: CAWSTGSLGETQYF. CDR3 bases: TGTGCCTGGAGTACAGGGTCCCTAGGGGAGACCCAGTACTTC.

This chain joins TRBV29-1 and TRBJ2-5, with 9 bases fitting TRBD1. The germline CDR1 and CDR2 sequences are SQVTM and ANQGSEA. V lost 1 base, J lost 2 bases, and 8 bases stayed unmatched. The CDR3 runs 16 residues. The CDR3 reads CSVEGLGQGTQETQYF. The DNA of the CDR3 is TGCAGCGTTGAAGGGCTCGGACAGGGGACGCAAGAGACCCAGTACTTC.

This clone was counted only a few times. The V and J genes are TRBV19 and TRBJ1-5; D might be TRBD1 (5 bases). Trimming left V 6 bases short and J 3 bases short, with 18 bases between. The CDR3 runs 16 residues. The germline gives CDR1 LNHDA, CDR2 SQIVND (reference sequence). CDR3 nucleotides: TGTGCCAGTAGAACCGATGGGACTGGGATCAATCAGCCCCAGCATTTT. It encodes CASRTDGTGINQPQHF.

The chain recombines TRBV29-1 with TRBJ2-1; TRBD2 agrees at 9 bases. CDR3 length: 14 residues. The germline gives CDR1 SQVTM, CDR2 ANQGSEA. V was clipped by 3 bases and J by 2 bases; unmatched bases: 2. CDR3 loop: CSVDSSGTYNEQFF. CDR3 nucleotides: TGCAGCGTTGATTCTAGCGGGACCTACAATGAGCAGTTCTTC.